This is a list of T cell receptor beta chains from one sample in a study of blood T cell repertoires in COVID-19. The protocol was immunoSEQ multiplex PCR, while the TCRdb copy is restricted to in-frame clones and leaves out a portion. The sample holds 200,000 to 250,000 clones; around four fifths are singletons and the top ten take approximately 5.2%. The sample taken for sequencing was peripheral blood. Receptors were obtained from a woman between 65 and 79 years old with COVID-19, enrolled during active disease. Each CDR3 is given with its conserved first and last residue. A clone size is listed for some rows: how often the clone was seen (once, few, many), or a class if it is expanded.

CDR3 protein: CASSPIVTGQGHEQYF; CDR3 length: 16; J gene: TRBJ2-7; clone size: once; V gene: TRBV18
CDR3 protein: CASSLEQGASYGYTF; CDR3 length: 15; J gene: TRBJ1-2; clone size: -; V gene: TRBV5-4
CDR3 protein: CASSDPLAGRNEQYF; CDR3 length: 15; J gene: TRBJ2-7; clone size: many; V gene: TRBV2
CDR3 protein: CASSLGSRGYTF; CDR3 length: 12; J gene: TRBJ1-2; clone size: once; V gene: TRBV6-2/TRBV6-3
CDR3 protein: CASSYSTGSQPQHF; CDR3 length: 14; J gene: TRBJ1-5; clone size: -; V gene: TRBV6-5
CDR3 protein: CASSLGLAGGLVDTQYF; CDR3 length: 17; J gene: TRBJ2-3; clone size: few; V gene: TRBV13
CDR3 protein: CASSLGSRTSGSNEQFF; CDR3 length: 17; J gene: TRBJ2-1; clone size: -; V gene: TRBV5-1
CDR3 protein: CASSPSETGEQYF; CDR3 length: 13; J gene: TRBJ2-7; clone size: -; V gene: TRBV18
CDR3 protein: CASSSVPTSNTGELFF; CDR3 length: 16; J gene: TRBJ2-2; clone size: -; V gene: TRBV5-1
CDR3 protein: CASSIEGQGGAFNEQFF; CDR3 length: 17; J gene: TRBJ2-1; clone size: -; V gene: TRBV19
CDR3 protein: CASRSSGTTTDTQYF; CDR3 length: 15; J gene: TRBJ2-3; clone size: -; V gene: TRBV5-1
CDR3 protein: CATGGRSNTGELFF; CDR3 length: 14; J gene: TRBJ2-2; clone size: -; V gene: TRBV6-5
CDR3 protein: CASSLGTSGSNEQFF; CDR3 length: 15; J gene: TRBJ2-1; clone size: -; V gene: TRBV11-2
CDR3 protein: CASSWDWNTGELFF; CDR3 length: 14; J gene: TRBJ2-2; clone size: -; V gene: TRBV5-1
CDR3 protein: CASSQDSLATGGNEQFF; CDR3 length: 17; J gene: TRBJ2-1; clone size: -; V gene: TRBV4-1
CDR3 protein: CASSPPNGHAPGYTF; CDR3 length: 15; J gene: TRBJ1-2; clone size: few; V gene: TRBV7-2
CDR3 protein: CASSLGRGQYYGYTF; CDR3 length: 15; J gene: TRBJ1-2; clone size: -; V gene: TRBV6-5
CDR3 protein: CASSLASLNEQYF; CDR3 length: 13; J gene: TRBJ2-7; clone size: -; V gene: TRBV7-9
CDR3 protein: CASSANEAGSTEAFF; CDR3 length: 15; J gene: TRBJ1-1; clone size: -; V gene: TRBV27
CDR3 protein: CASNPSGYNEQFF; CDR3 length: 13; J gene: TRBJ2-1; clone size: -; V gene: TRBV28
CDR3 protein: CASSFLDNTGELFF; CDR3 length: 14; J gene: TRBJ2-2; clone size: -; V gene: TRBV28
CDR3 protein: CASSTETGGSGNTIYF; CDR3 length: 16; J gene: TRBJ1-3; clone size: -; V gene: TRBV19
CDR3 protein: CASSQELRAGGMNEQFF; CDR3 length: 17; J gene: TRBJ2-1; clone size: few; V gene: TRBV14
CDR3 protein: CASSAKQGGGTEAFF; CDR3 length: 15; J gene: TRBJ1-1; clone size: -; V gene: TRBV9
CDR3 protein: CASSLAGGQGLFSGNTIYF; CDR3 length: 19; J gene: TRBJ1-3; clone size: -; V gene: TRBV7-9
CDR3 protein: CASSGFGLGGETQYF; CDR3 length: 15; J gene: TRBJ2-5; clone size: -; V gene: TRBV19
CDR3 protein: CASSLQGARQPQHF; CDR3 length: 14; J gene: TRBJ1-5; clone size: few; V gene: TRBV28
CDR3 protein: CASSSGQRFYGYTF; CDR3 length: 14; J gene: TRBJ1-2; clone size: -; V gene: TRBV19
CDR3 protein: CASTPRGQGDEKLFF; CDR3 length: 15; J gene: TRBJ1-4; clone size: -; V gene: TRBV28
CDR3 protein: CASSPFRGREFF; CDR3 length: 12; J gene: TRBJ2-1; clone size: -; V gene: TRBV11-1
CDR3 protein: CASSLEARGQPQHF; CDR3 length: 14; J gene: TRBJ1-5; clone size: -; V gene: TRBV7-2
CDR3 protein: CASSIGGNSGSSSYNEQFF; CDR3 length: 19; J gene: TRBJ2-1; clone size: -; V gene: TRBV19
CDR3 protein: CASSWKGHRGNQPQHF; CDR3 length: 16; J gene: TRBJ1-5; clone size: -; V gene: TRBV27
CDR3 protein: CASSLGQSYGYTF; CDR3 length: 13; J gene: TRBJ1-2; clone size: -; V gene: TRBV11-2
CDR3 protein: CASSWGGNQPQHF; CDR3 length: 13; J gene: TRBJ1-5; clone size: few; V gene: TRBV10-2
CDR3 protein: CASSQTSGRQETQYF; CDR3 length: 15; J gene: TRBJ2-5; clone size: -; V gene: TRBV7-2
CDR3 protein: CASSRDGRAGETQYF; CDR3 length: 15; J gene: TRBJ2-5; clone size: -; V gene: TRBV7-2
CDR3 protein: CASSISGTTNTGELFF; CDR3 length: 16; J gene: TRBJ2-2; clone size: -; V gene: TRBV19
CDR3 protein: CASSPRARQGSNQPQHF; CDR3 length: 17; J gene: TRBJ1-5; clone size: -; V gene: TRBV19
CDR3 protein: CASSLGQGAREKLFF; CDR3 length: 15; J gene: TRBJ1-4; clone size: -; V gene: TRBV5-4
CDR3 protein: CASSETTGETFF; CDR3 length: 12; J gene: TRBJ1-1; clone size: -; V gene: TRBV10-1
CDR3 protein: CASSLQGARETQYF; CDR3 length: 14; J gene: TRBJ2-5; clone size: -; V gene: TRBV5-1
CDR3 protein: CASSSFQVTDQPQHF; CDR3 length: 15; J gene: TRBJ1-5; clone size: -; V gene: TRBV28
CDR3 protein: CASSVLANNEQFF; CDR3 length: 13; J gene: TRBJ2-1; clone size: few; V gene: TRBV9
CDR3 protein: CATSDPLRNYNEQFF; CDR3 length: 15; J gene: TRBJ2-1; clone size: -; V gene: TRBV24-1
CDR3 protein: CASVGPSRSYNEQFF; CDR3 length: 15; J gene: TRBJ2-1; clone size: -; V gene: TRBV7-8
CDR3 protein: CASSDQGYGYTF; CDR3 length: 12; J gene: TRBJ1-2; clone size: -; V gene: TRBV25-1
CDR3 protein: CASSFYRGPNTEAFF; CDR3 length: 15; J gene: TRBJ1-1; clone size: -; V gene: TRBV7-9
CDR3 protein: CASTTLGWTSGNTDTQYF; CDR3 length: 18; J gene: TRBJ2-3; clone size: -; V gene: TRBV2
CDR3 protein: CASSRGSGGFNEQFF; CDR3 length: 15; J gene: TRBJ2-1; clone size: -; V gene: TRBV19
CDR3 protein: CASSSPATGAYGYTF; CDR3 length: 15; J gene: TRBJ1-2; clone size: -; V gene: TRBV28
CDR3 protein: CASSLDQFRTVTSGANVLTF; CDR3 length: 20; J gene: TRBJ2-6; clone size: -; V gene: TRBV11-2
CDR3 protein: CASSGPGSPDYGYTF; CDR3 length: 15; J gene: TRBJ1-2; clone size: -; V gene: TRBV28
CDR3 protein: CASSRTSSSPLHF; CDR3 length: 13; J gene: TRBJ1-6; clone size: few; V gene: TRBV27
CDR3 protein: CALRGDYGYTF; CDR3 length: 11; J gene: TRBJ1-2; clone size: -; V gene: TRBV18
CDR3 protein: CASSYQGQGAQFF; CDR3 length: 13; J gene: TRBJ2-1; clone size: -; V gene: TRBV6-2/TRBV6-3
CDR3 protein: CASSSRGLNTEAFF; CDR3 length: 14; J gene: TRBJ1-1; clone size: -; V gene: TRBV4-2
CDR3 protein: CSAATRATTEAFF; CDR3 length: 13; J gene: TRBJ1-1; clone size: -; V gene: TRBV29-1